Below, 19 T cell receptor beta chains from the same sample are listed, as sequenced in a study of cytomegalovirus exposure and HLA in healthy donors. In the PCR, 60 Vbeta and 13 Jbeta primers were used. Sequencing used immunoSEQ multiplex PCR; TCRdb keeps in-frame clones, though not all of them. This sample has tens of thousands of clones, with around 81% found just once. Sample: PBMCs. Receptors originate from a male donor in good health and CMV-seronegative.

This clone turned up a few times. V is TRBV7-9 and J is TRBJ2-5; 7 nucleotides agree with TRBD1. The germline V gene encodes CDR1 SEHNR and CDR2 FQNEAQ (reference sequence). CDR3 length: 13 amino acids. The ends lost 5 bases at V and 7 bases at J; junction bases unmatched: 7. The CDR3: CASSLLQGLTQYF. CDR3 sequence (DNA): TGTGCCAGCAGCCTCCTACAGGGGTTGACCCAGTACTTC.

The chain combines TRBV19 with TRBJ1-2, with 7 bases that match TRBD1. This CDR3 spans 13 amino acids. V lost 5 bases to trimming and J lost 3 bases; unmatched junction nucleotides: 3. Germline assignment: CDR1 LNHDA and CDR2 SQIVND (reference sequence). DNA of the CDR3: TGTGCCAGTAGTGACAGGGTGTACTATGGCTACACCTTC. Translated, it gives CASSDRVYYGYTF.

The V call is TRBV9, the J call TRBJ2-3; 11 nucleotides match TRBD2. V shed 4 bases and J 0 bases; nucleotides not matched to a gene: 4. The CDR3 is 16 residues long. CDR1 and CDR2 from the germline V gene are SGDLS and YYNGEE. CDR3 DNA sequence: TGTGCCAGCAGCACCGGGACTAGCGGTAGCACAGATACGCAGTATTTT. It yields the protein CASSTGTSGSTDTQYF.

This chain connects TRBV6-6 to TRBJ2-1; 10 bases match TRBD1. J was trimmed by 0 bases and V by 6 bases; bases with no gene match: 5. Per the germline V gene, CDR1 is MNHNY and CDR2 is SVGAGI (reference sequence). The CDR3 is 16 amino acids. CDR3 loop: CASRRTGGSSYNEQFF. The CDR3 DNA follows: TGTGCCAGCAGACGGACAGGGGGAAGCTCCTACAATGAGCAGTTCTTC.

The gene calls are TRBV9 and TRBJ2-4; 15 bases are a match to TRBD2. The trim removed 2 bases at V and 5 bases at J, leaving 5 bases unmatched. The CDR3 extends over 17 amino acids. CDR1 is SGDLS, CDR2 YYNGEE, per germline. The CDR3: CASSVGTSGGPQNIQYF. DNA for the CDR3: TGTGCCAGCAGCGTTGGGACTAGCGGGGGGCCCCAAAACATTCAGTACTTC.

This chain uses TRBV4-1 with TRBJ1-2; TRBD1 agrees at 7 bases. CDR1 is MGHRA and CDR2 is YSYEKL in the germline V gene. Trimming took 0 bases from V and 7 from J; bases not matched to a gene: 14. The CDR3 runs to 17 residues. The CDR3 protein is CASSQDGQAAFYRGYTF. As DNA, the CDR3 is TGCGCCAGCAGCCAAGATGGACAGGCAGCCTTCTATCGTGGCTACACCTTC.

V is TRBV9 and J is TRBJ1-1, with D tentatively TRBD1 (6 bases). V dropped 2 bases and J dropped 2 bases, with 10 bases sitting between them. The CDR3 loop spans 14 amino acids. Germline values: CDR1 SGDLS, CDR2 YYNGEE. CDR3 protein: CASSVTGSNTEAFF. For the CDR3, the DNA is TGTGCCAGCAGCGTCACAGGGTCTAACACTGAAGCTTTCTTT.

The V call is TRBV4-3, the J call TRBJ2-7, with 7 bases fitting TRBD1. The ends lost 2 bases at V and 0 bases at J; junction bases unmatched: 4. CDR1 LGHNA and CDR2 YSLEER come from the germline V gene. The CDR3 loop spans 15 amino acids. CDR3 in amino acids: CASSQIQGSSYEQYF. CDR3 in DNA: TGCGCCAGCAGCCAAATACAGGGGAGCTCCTACGAGCAGTACTTC.

The chain employs TRBV19 and TRBJ2-3; 8 nucleotides match TRBD2. The CDR3 covers 13 residues. Germline V gene lookup returns CDR1 LNHDA and CDR2 SQIVND (reference sequence). Losses at the gene ends were 6 bases for V and 6 bases for J; bases not matched to a gene: 5. The CDR3 bases are TGTGCCAGTAGCGGGGGGGCTTGGGATACGCAGTATTTT. Protein product: CASSGGAWDTQYF.

The chain has TRBV19 and TRBJ2-3; 8 bases are a match to TRBD2. This CDR3 has 14 residues. The J segment lost 4 bases and the V segment lost 8 bases, leaving 8 bases of the junction unmatched. Germline V gene sequence: CDR1 LNHDA, CDR2 SQIVND (reference sequence). CDR3 bases: TGTGCCAGTTCCGGGGGGGCGAGCGCAGATACGCAGTATTTT. This codes for CASSGGASADTQYF.

This clone was picked up a small number of times. The chain combines TRBV7-6 with TRBJ2-5; perhaps TRBD1 as D (5 bases). Germline assignment: CDR1 SGHVS and CDR2 FNYEAQ. CDR3 length equals 14 residues. V was cut by 1 base and J by 3 bases, with 9 bases left in between. The CDR3 loop is CASSLGGAKETQYF. The CDR3, as DNA: TGTGCCAGCAGCTTAGGTGGGGCGAAAGAGACCCAGTACTTC.

The chain uses TRBV6-1 and TRBJ1-2; D unresolved. Trimming cost V 2 bases and J 8 bases, with 15 bases left between them. The CDR3 spans 14 residues. Germline V lookup: CDR1 MNHNS, CDR2 SASEGT. As DNA, the CDR3 is TGTGCCAGCAGTGAACTTGGTTTTCCGGAGGGCTACACCTTC. Amino acid sequence: CASSELGFPEGYTF.

The V and J genes are TRBV11-3 and TRBJ2-6; TRBD1 might be the D (6 bases). V gave up 4 bases and J gave up 0 bases, with 13 bases separating them. CDR3 length: 17 residues. Germline V gene data show CDR1 as SGHNT and CDR2 as YENEEA. The CDR3 spells CASSSQTGPSGANVLTF. The CDR3, as DNA: TGTGCCAGCAGCTCCCAGACAGGTCCCTCTGGGGCCAACGTCCTGACTTTC.

The chain has TRBV18 and TRBJ1-1; 8 bases fit TRBD1. Germline V gene lookup returns CDR1 KGHSH and CDR2 LQKENI. This CDR3 has 18 amino acids. Trimming cost V 3 bases and J 0 bases; bases outside gene matches: 12. The CDR3 protein is CASSPSQGAVWVNTEAFF. CDR3 coding DNA: TGTGCCAGCTCACCCTCCCAGGGGGCCGTGTGGGTGAACACTGAAGCTTTCTTT.

This clone has only a few counts. Other DNA sequences in the same sample also yield this CDR3. This chain connects TRBV18 to TRBJ2-4; 9 bases match TRBD1. Germline loops: CDR1 KGHSH, CDR2 LQKENI. The CDR3 covers 16 residues. The ends lost 3 bases at V and 3 bases at J; junction bases unmatched: 6. In DNA, the CDR3 is TGTGCCAGCTCACCGACAGGGGGAAAGGACAAAAACATTCAGTACTTC. Encoded protein: CASSPTGGKDKNIQYF.

The V gene is TRBV18, the J gene TRBJ1-1; weak D call: TRBD1 (6 bases). Germline V gene sequence: CDR1 KGHSH, CDR2 LQKENI. The CDR3 length is 14 residues. Trimming cost V 3 bases and J 5 bases, with 13 bases left between them. The CDR3, as DNA: TGTGCCAGCTCACCCGGACAGAGAGATACTGAAGCTTTCTTT. Its protein product is CASSPGQRDTEAFF. The full variable domain, in which reference TRBV18 and TRBJ1-1 provide the parts outside the CDR3, is NAGVMQNPRHLVRRRGQEARLRCSPMKGHSHVYWYRQLPEEGLKFMVYLQKENIIDESGMPKERFSAEFPKEGPSILRIQQVVRGDSAAYFCASSPGQRDTEAFFGQGTRLTVV.

The chain employs TRBV2 and TRBJ1-6, with a weak D call TRBD1 (6 bases). Germline CDR1 is SNHLY and CDR2 is FYNNEI. Deletions cut 5 bases from V and 4 bases from J, with 15 bases between. The CDR3 has 16 residues. CDR3 coding DNA: TGTGCCAGCAGTCGTATAAGGACAGAATATAATTCACCCCTCCACTTT. Translating it yields CASSRIRTEYNSPLHF. Full variable domain (rest looked up from reference TRBV2 and TRBJ1-6): EPEVTQTPSHQVTQMGQEVILRCVPISNHLYFYWYRQILGQKVEFLVSFYNNEISEKSEIFDDQFSVERPDGSNFTLKIRSTKLEDSAMYFCASSRIRTEYNSPLHFGNGTRLTVT.

V usage is TRBV5-1 and J usage is TRBJ2-5; 7 bases align to TRBD2. Germline assignment: CDR1 SGHRS and CDR2 YFSETQ. Unmatched junction bases numbered 8, after V lost 4 bases and J lost 5 bases. The CDR3 length is 14 residues. The CDR3 region is CASSPISGEETQYF. The DNA for the CDR3 is TGCGCCAGCAGCCCTATAAGCGGGGAGGAGACCCAGTACTTC. The whole variable domain, remainder taken from reference TRBV5-1 and TRBJ2-5, is KAGVTQTPRYLIKTRGQQVTLSCSPISGHRSVSWYQQTPGQGLQFLFEYFSETQRNKGNFPGRFSGRQFSNSRSEMNVSTLELGDSALYLCASSPISGEETQYFGPGTRLLVL.

This chain uses TRBV4-3 with TRBJ2-2; 9 bases match TRBD2. CDR1 LGHNA and CDR2 YSLEER come from the germline V gene. The CDR3 extends over 18 amino acids. Germline trimming cut 4 bases from V and 5 bases from J; bases unmatched to any gene: 14. The CDR3 loop reads CASSLRGSAGGLTGELFF. DNA of the CDR3: TGCGCCAGCAGCCTAAGGGGGTCAGCGGGGGGCCTAACCGGGGAGCTGTTTTTT.